This TCR beta chain emerged from a study of beta chain features in type 1 diabetes. Study-wide points: The VDJ junctions of type 1 diabetes patients carried fewer insertions and more deletions.

Expressed TCRB transcripts were sequenced, since all the RNA that had been isolated was reverse transcribed. Using immunoSEQ multiplex PCR, the repertoire was profiled, and TCRdb retains in-frame clones only, with some absent. The repertoire includes around 330,000 clones, roughly 11% of them detected once, and 0.015% to 0.02% sits in the top ten. Between the trimmed V and J ends, which lost 1 base and 4 bases, there was a span of 7 bases. The CDR3 spans 12 residues. Germline V lookup: CDR1 GTSNPN, CDR2 SVGIG (reference sequence). The sample holds a few counts of this clone. As yet, its antigen is unknown.

The V and J genes are TRBV30 and TRBJ2-5; D not certain. The sequenced sample consisted of naive CD4+ T cells from blood. This clonotype was sampled from a woman aged 25 to 39 in good health. The CDR3 coding sequence is TGTGCCTGGAGTGGACCAGGAGAGACCCAGTACTTC. This codes for CAWSGPGETQYF.